The 2 T cell receptor beta chains below all came from one sample that was sequenced in a study of graft-versus-host responses after intestinal transplantation. These TCRs are of unknown antigen specificity. Using immunoSEQ multiplex PCR, the repertoire was profiled, and TCRdb retains in-frame clones only, with some absent. The table lists roughly 92,000 clones, 88% of them singletons. The material sequenced was unstimulated CD4+ T cells sorted from spleen or lymph node cells, taken before transplant. These receptors originate from a human donor who was the organ donor for an intestinal transplant.

The rearrangement links TRBV5-8 to TRBJ2-7, with D maybe TRBD1 (6 bases). V lost 0 bases to trimming and J lost 3 bases, with 10 bases between them. CDR3 length: 14 amino acids. Germline V gene sequence: CDR1 SGHTS, CDR2 YDEGEE. The CDR3 DNA reads as TGTGCCAGCAGCTTGGAGATCAGGGGCTACGAGCAGTACTTC. Amino acid sequence: CASSLEIRGYEQYF.

This chain connects TRBV7-8 to TRBJ2-5; tentative D call: TRBD2 (6 bases). Looked up from germline, CDR1 is SGHVS and CDR2 is FQNEAQ. The CDR3 consists of 16 residues. V dropped 0 bases and J dropped 1 base, with 12 bases sitting between them. CDR3 loop: CASSLARVAVQETQYF. CDR3 nucleotides: TGTGCCAGCAGCTTAGCCCGGGTAGCGGTCCAAGAGACCCAGTACTTC. The full variable domain, completed using reference TRBV7-8 and TRBJ2-5, is GAGVSQSPRYKVAKRGQDVALRCDPISGHVSLFWYQQALGQGPEFLTYFQNEAQLDKSGLPSDRFFAERPEGSVSTLKIQRTQQEDSAVYLCASSLARVAVQETQYFGPGTRLLVL.